This TCR beta chain was recovered during a study of CD8 T cells in ankylosing spondylitis. TCRdb re-called the 5' RACE reads with MiXCR, one entry per CDR3 protein. This table holds about 340,000 distinct CDR3 sequences, about 15% found once. General study points: Relatively scarce in peripheral blood, disease-linked clones were CD8+. Clones tied to disease were said to be significantly enriched in matched ankylosing spondylitis synovial fluid. What seemed typical of ankylosing spondylitis blood was a TCR beta motif built from about eight highly homologous variants.

Points on this clonotype: What it binds is not known.

In germline, CDR1 is SEHNR, CDR2 FQNEAQ (reference sequence). The length of the CDR3 is 15 residues. V was pared by 1 base and J by 4 bases, with 4 bases of the junction left unmatched. Sequencing used blood, either unsorted or a sorted T cell fraction (not recorded which). The TCR sequence derives from a male donor with ankylosing spondylitis or in good health (not recorded which). V usage is TRBV7-9 and J usage is TRBJ2-3, with 8 bases aligning to TRBD2. Written as DNA, the CDR3 is TGTGCCAGCAGCTTAGATATAGCGGGGCCAGATACGCAGTATTTT. Translated: CASSLDIAGPDTQYF.